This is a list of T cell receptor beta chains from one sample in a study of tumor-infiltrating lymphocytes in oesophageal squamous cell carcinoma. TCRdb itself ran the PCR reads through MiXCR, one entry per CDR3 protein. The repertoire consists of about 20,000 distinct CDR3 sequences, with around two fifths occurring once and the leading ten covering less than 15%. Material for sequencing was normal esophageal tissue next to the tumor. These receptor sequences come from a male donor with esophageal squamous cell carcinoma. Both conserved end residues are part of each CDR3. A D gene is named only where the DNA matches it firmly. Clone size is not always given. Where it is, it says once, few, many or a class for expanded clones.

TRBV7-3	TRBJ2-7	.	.	TGTGCCAGCTCCACCGGGGGAGCCTACGAGCAGTACTTC	CASSTGGAYEQYF
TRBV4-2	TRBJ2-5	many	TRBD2	TGTGCCAGCAGCCCTGGGACTACGCAAGAGACCCAGTACTTC	CASSPGTTQETQYF
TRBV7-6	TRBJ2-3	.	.	TGTGCCAGCAGCCCTAGGGGGGGCCAGGACACCGGGGAGCTGTATTTT	CASSPRGGQDTGELYF
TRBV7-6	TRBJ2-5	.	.	TGTGCCAGCAGCTTGTCCGGGACGTTAGAGACCCAGTACTTC	CASSLSGTLETQYF
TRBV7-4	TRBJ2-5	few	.	TGTGCCAGCAGCTTAAGAGCGTCTGCCCAAGAGACCCAGTACTTC	CASSLRASAQETQYF
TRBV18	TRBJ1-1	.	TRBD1	TGTGCCAGCTCACGAACCGGGACAGGGATGAACACTGAAGCTTTCTTT	CASSRTGTGMNTEAFF
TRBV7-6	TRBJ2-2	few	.	TGTGCCAGCAGCTTAGCGCAGAACACCGGGGAGCTGTTTTTT	CASSLAQNTGELFF
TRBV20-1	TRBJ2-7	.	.	TGCAGTGCCCTAGGGCGGGGCCACTACGAGCAGTACTTC	CSALGRGHYEQYF
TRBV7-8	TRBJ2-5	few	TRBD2	TGTGCCAGCAGCTTCCCGGGACTAGCGGGAGGAGAGACCCAGTACTTC	CASSFPGLAGGETQYF
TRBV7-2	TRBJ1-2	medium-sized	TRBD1	TGTGCCAGCAGTTACAACACCGGGACAGGGGGCCGTGGCTACACCTTC	CASSYNTGTGGRGYTF
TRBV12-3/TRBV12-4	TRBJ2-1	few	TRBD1	TGTGCCAGCAGTAGACAGGGGGCGCCGAATGAGCAGTTCTTC	CASSRQGAPNEQFF
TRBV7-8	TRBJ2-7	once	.	TGTGCCAGCAGCTTAGCAGAGGAATACGAGCAGTACTTC	CASSLAEEYEQYF
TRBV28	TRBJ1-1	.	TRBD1	TGTGCCAGCAGCCCGCAGGGGGCATCGATGAACACTGAAGCTTTCTTT	CASSPQGASMNTEAFF
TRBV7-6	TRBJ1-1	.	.	TGTGCTAGCAGCTTAGGAGAGAACACTGAAGATTTCTTT	CASSLGENTEDFF
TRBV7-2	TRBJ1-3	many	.	TGTGCCAGCAGCCTTACGTTTGGAAACACCATATATTTT	CASSLTFGNTIYF
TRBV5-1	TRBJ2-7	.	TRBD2	TGCGCCAGCTATAGCGGGAGTCGAGGCGAGCAGTACTTC	CASYSGSRGEQYF
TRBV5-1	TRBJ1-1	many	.	TGCGCCAGCAGTCCTGGGACACCGAACACTGAAGCTTTCTTT	CASSPGTPNTEAFF
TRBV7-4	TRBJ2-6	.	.	TGTGCCAGCAGCGCCCAACAGTACTACTCCTCTGGGGCCAACGTCCTGACTTTC	CASSAQQYYSSGANVLTF